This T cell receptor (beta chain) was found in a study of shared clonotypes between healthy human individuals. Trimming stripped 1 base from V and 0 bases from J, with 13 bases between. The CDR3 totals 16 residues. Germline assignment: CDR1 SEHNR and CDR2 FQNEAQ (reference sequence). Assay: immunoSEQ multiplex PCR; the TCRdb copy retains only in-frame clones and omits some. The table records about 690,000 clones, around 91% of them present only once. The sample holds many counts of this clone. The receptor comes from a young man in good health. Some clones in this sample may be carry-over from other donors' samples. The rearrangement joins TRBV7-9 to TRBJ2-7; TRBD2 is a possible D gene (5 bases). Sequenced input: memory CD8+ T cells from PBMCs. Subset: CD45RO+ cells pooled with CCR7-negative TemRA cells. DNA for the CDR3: TGTGCCAGCAGCTTAGTGTCAGCGGAGAGCTCCTACGAGCAGTACTTC. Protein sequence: CASSLVSAESSYEQYF.